These T cell receptor beta chains were read from a single sample in a study of CD8 T cells in ankylosing spondylitis. Each CDR3 protein gets one entry after TCRdb re-called the 5' RACE reads with MiXCR. The data contain more than 400,000 distinct CDR3 sequences, roughly 5.2% of them seen just once; the ten biggest clones take up around 3.5%. The sample taken for sequencing was blood, either unsorted or a sorted T cell fraction (not recorded which). These receptor sequences come from a male donor with ankylosing spondylitis. Both conserved end residues are part of each CDR3.

TRBJ2-3 | TRBV5-1 | CASSLDRLGTDTQYF
TRBJ2-5 | TRBV20-1 | CSAPRVRETQYF
TRBJ2-1 | TRBV18 | CASSPTGTGGYNEQFF
TRBJ2-7 | TRBV24-1 | CATSDSTGNEQYF
TRBJ2-7 | TRBV29-1 | CSVATSGVYEQYF
TRBJ2-2 | TRBV6-6 | CASSHGSLGELFF
TRBJ1-4 | TRBV5-1 | CASSQTGGFEKLFF
TRBJ1-5 | TRBV6-2/TRBV6-3 | CASSYSWGRHSNQPQHF
TRBJ2-3 | TRBV10-3 | CAIRHHGREGADTQYF
TRBJ1-2 | TRBV4-3 | CASSQVRDTNYGYTF
TRBJ2-5 | TRBV5-1 | CASSLFPTSGTRPGETQYF
TRBJ2-7 | TRBV7-6 | CASSLATGQGNYEQYF
TRBJ2-3 | TRBV29-1 | CSVEDLRTGSTDTQYF
TRBJ2-7 | TRBV18 | CASSGPGLASEQYF
TRBJ1-5 | TRBV4-2 | CASSQDNRGQNQPQHF
TRBJ2-3 | TRBV6-1 | CASSPKGSTDTQYF
TRBJ2-7 | TRBV6-2/TRBV6-3 | CASSYLGRGYEQYF
TRBJ1-2 | TRBV5-6 | CASSTGRDGYTF
TRBJ2-7 | TRBV20-1 | CSAPRPGRPSEQYF
TRBJ2-3 | TRBV20-1 | CSANRVLTADTQYF
TRBJ1-2 | TRBV7-9 | CASSTWTEFYGYTF
TRBJ2-2 | TRBV4-2 | CASSPDPGSSSGELFF
TRBJ2-1 | TRBV7-9 | CASRTPSGSLFF
TRBJ2-7 | TRBV7-8 | CASSKSGGLSYEQYF
TRBJ2-1 | TRBV4-3 | CASSQDRTVYNEQFF
TRBJ2-3 | TRBV10-3 | CAISEPGQGTDTQYF
TRBJ1-5 | TRBV18 | CASSPGTPYGNQPQHF
TRBJ2-6 | TRBV2 | CASSEDDSGANVLTF
TRBJ1-1 | TRBV4-3 | CASSQGRADTEAFF
TRBJ2-2 | TRBV7-3 | CASSRPGQGLTGELFF
TRBJ2-5 | TRBV4-2 | CASSTWDSYQETQYF